The clone carrying this T cell receptor (beta chain) was observed once. Its antigen is unidentified. Germline CDR1 MNHEY, CDR2 SVGEGT. Trimming removed 2 bases from V and 4 bases from J; junction bases left unmatched: 4. The CDR3 consists of 15 residues. The source of the sample is a study of blood T cells in healthy people across ages. RNA extraction gave at least 5.5 micrograms of total RNA per sample. Findings of the study overall: Comparison with aged donors showed that long-lived donors had more naive CD4+ cells and higher diversity.

Using a J-beta primer mix together with a sample-barcoded 5' primer, a second PCR was run for roughly 7 to 11 cycles. A tag from a template-switch adaptor with 12 random nucleotides marked each cDNA molecule. TCRdb reprocessed the 5' RACE reads with MiXCR, giving one entry per CDR3 protein. In the table there are over 950,000 distinct CDR3 sequences, approximately 38% of which are singletons. The V call is TRBV6-2 or TRBV6-3, the J call TRBJ1-5, with TRBD1 matching 8 bases. The source of this sequence is a man in his late teens or twenties in good health. Sequenced: blood. CDR3: CASSYGRGLNQPQHF. For the CDR3, the DNA is TGTGCCAGCAGTTACGGCAGGGGGCTGAATCAGCCCCAGCATTTT.